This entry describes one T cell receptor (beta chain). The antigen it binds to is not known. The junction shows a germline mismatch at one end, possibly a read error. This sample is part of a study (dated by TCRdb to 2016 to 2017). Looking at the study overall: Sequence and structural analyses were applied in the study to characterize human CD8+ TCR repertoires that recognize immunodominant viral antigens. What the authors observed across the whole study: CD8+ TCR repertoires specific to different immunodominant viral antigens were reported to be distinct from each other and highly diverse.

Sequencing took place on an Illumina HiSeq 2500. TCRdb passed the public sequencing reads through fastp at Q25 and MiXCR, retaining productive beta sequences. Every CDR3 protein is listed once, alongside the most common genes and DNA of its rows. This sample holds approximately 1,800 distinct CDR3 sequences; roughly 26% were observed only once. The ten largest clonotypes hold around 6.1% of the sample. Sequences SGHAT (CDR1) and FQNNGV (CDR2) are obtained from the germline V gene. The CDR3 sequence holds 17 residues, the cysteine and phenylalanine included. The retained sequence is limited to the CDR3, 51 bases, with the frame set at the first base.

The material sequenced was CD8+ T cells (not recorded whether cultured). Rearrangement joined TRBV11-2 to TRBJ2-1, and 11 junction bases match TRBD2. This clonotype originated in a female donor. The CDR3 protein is CASSLDESLAGGDELFF. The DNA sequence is TGTGCCAGCAGCTTAGATGAATCCCTAGCGGGGGGCGATGAGCTGTTCTTC.